Detailed here is one T cell receptor beta chain. This entry is derived from a study of cytomegalovirus exposure and HLA in healthy donors. The repertoire was sequenced with immunoSEQ multiplex PCR; TCRdb's copy has only in-frame clones and lacks some. The profile shows under 250,000 clones, 75% to 90% of them singletons. CDR1 and CDR2 from the germline V gene are SGHDT and YYEEEE. The V end lost 2 bases, the J end lost 4 bases, and 1 base lay between the germline ends. CDR3 size: 11 residues. The clonotype comes from a woman aged 18-29 years in good health and CMV-seronegative. The sequenced sample consisted of PBMCs. This rearrangement joins TRBV5-6 to TRBJ2-1, with unresolved D. CDR3 nucleotides: TGTGCCAGCAGCTTATACAATGAGCAGTTCTTC. It specifies CASSLYNEQFF.